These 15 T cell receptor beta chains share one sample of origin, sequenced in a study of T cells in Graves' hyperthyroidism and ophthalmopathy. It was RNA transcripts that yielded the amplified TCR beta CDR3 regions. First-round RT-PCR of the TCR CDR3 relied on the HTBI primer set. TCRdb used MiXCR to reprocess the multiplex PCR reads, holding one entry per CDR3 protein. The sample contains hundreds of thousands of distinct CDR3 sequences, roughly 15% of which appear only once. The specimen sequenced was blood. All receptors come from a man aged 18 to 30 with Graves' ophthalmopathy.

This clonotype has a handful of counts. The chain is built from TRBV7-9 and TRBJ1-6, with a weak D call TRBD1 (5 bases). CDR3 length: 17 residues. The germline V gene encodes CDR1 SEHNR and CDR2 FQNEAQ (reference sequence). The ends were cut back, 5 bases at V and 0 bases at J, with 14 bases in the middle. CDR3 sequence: CASSRTGESSYNSPLHF. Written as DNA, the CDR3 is TGTGCCAGCAGCAGGACGGGGGAGAGCTCCTATAATTCACCCCTCCACTTT.

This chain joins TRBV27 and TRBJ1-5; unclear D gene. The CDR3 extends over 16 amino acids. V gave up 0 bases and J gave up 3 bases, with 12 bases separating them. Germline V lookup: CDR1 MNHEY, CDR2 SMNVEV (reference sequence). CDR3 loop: CASSLSLGSLNQPQHF. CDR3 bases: TGTGCCAGCAGTTTATCCCTGGGTAGCCTCAATCAGCCCCAGCATTTT.

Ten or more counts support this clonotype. CDR3 DNA: TGTGCCAGCAGCCTTGCGAGGGGGACAGATACGCAGTATTTT. Translated, it gives CASSLARGTDTQYF. The rearrangement links TRBV3-1 to TRBJ2-3; a weak D match, TRBD1 (6 bases). Germline V gives CDR1 LGHDT, CDR2 YNNKEL (reference sequence). The CDR3 runs 14 residues. V was cut by 4 bases and J by 3 bases, with 11 bases left in between.

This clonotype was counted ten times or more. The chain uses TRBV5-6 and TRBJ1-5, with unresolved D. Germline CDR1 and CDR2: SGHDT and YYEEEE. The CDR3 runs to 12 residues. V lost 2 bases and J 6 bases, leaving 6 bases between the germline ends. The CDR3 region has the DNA TGTGCCAGCAGCTTAGTGGGTCAGCCCCAGCATTTT. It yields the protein CASSLVGQPQHF. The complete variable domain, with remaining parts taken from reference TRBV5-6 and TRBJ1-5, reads DAGVTQSPTHLIKTRGQQVTLRCSPKSGHDTVSWYQQALGQGPQFIFQYYEEEERQRGNFPDRFSGHQFPNYSSELNVNALLLGDSALYLCASSLVGQPQHFGDGTRLSIL.

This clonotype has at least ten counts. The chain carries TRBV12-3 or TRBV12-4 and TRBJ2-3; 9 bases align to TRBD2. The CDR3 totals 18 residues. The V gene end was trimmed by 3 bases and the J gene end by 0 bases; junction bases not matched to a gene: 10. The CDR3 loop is CASSFPEGTSRSTDTQYF. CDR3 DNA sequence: TGTGCCAGCAGTTTTCCGGAGGGGACTAGCAGGAGCACAGATACGCAGTATTTT.

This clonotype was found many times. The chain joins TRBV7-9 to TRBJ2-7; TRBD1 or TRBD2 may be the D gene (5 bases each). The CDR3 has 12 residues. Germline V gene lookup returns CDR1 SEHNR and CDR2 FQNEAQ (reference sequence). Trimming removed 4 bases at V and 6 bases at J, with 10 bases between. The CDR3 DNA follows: TGTGCCAGCAGCTGGATAGGGACCGAGCAGTACTTC. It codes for CASSWIGTEQYF.

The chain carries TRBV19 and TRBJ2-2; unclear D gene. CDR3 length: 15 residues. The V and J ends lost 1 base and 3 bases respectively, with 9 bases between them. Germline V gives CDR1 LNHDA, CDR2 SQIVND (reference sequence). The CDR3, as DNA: TGTGCCAGTAGTATAGCGGCTAGATACACCGGGGAGCTGTTTTTT. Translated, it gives CASSIAARYTGELFF.

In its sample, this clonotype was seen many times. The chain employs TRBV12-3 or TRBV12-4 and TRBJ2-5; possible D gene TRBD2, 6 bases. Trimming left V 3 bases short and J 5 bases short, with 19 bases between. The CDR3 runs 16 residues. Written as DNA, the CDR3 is TGTGCCAGCAGTTTTGGGCCGGCGGGAACCCTTGAGACCCAGTACTTC. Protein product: CASSFGPAGTLETQYF.

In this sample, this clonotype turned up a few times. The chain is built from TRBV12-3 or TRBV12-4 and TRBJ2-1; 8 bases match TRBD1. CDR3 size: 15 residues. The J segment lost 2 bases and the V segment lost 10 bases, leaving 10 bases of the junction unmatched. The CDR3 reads CATYEWTGTYNEQFF. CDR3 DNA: TGTGCCACCTACGAGTGGACAGGGACCTACAATGAGCAGTTCTTC.

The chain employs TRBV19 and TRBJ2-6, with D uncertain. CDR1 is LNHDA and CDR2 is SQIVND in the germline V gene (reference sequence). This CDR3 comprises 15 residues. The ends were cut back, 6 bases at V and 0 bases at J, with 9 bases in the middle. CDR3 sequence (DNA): TGTGCCAGTAGGGTCGAAAGCTCTGGGGCCAACGTCCTGACTTTC. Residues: CASRVESSGANVLTF.

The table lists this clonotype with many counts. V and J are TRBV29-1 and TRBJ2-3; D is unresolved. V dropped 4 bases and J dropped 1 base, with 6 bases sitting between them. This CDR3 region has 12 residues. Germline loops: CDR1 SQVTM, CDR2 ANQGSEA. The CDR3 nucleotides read TGCAGCGTTGCTGGGGGCACAGATACGCAGTATTTT. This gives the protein CSVAGGTDTQYF.

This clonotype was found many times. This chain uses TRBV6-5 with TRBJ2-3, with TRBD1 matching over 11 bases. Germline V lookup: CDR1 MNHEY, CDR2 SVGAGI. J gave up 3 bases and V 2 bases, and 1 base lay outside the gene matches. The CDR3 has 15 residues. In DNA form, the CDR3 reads TGTGCCAGCAGTTACGGACAGGGGGCAACAGATACGCAGTATTTT. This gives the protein CASSYGQGATDTQYF.

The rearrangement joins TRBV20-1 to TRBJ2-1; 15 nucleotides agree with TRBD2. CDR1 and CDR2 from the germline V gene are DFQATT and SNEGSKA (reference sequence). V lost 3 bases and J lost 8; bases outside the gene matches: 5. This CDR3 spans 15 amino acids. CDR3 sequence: CSASGGLAGGYEQFF. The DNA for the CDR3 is TGCAGTGCTAGTGGGGGACTAGCGGGAGGCTATGAGCAGTTCTTC.

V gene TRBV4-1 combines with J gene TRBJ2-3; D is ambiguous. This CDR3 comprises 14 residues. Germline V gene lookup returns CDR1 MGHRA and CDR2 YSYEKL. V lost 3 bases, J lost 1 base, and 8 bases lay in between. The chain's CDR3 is CASSQYHGTDTQYF. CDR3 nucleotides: TGCGCCAGCAGCCAGTACCACGGCACAGATACGCAGTATTTT.

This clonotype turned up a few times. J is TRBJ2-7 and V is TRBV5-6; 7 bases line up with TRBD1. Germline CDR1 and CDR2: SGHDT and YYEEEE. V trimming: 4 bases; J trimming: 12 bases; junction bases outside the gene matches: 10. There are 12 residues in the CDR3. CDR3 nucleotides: TGTGCCAGCAGCCCGGGACAGATTCCGCCGTACTTC. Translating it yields CASSPGQIPPYF. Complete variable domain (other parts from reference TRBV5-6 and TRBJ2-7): DAGVTQSPTHLIKTRGQQVTLRCSPKSGHDTVSWYQQALGQGPQFIFQYYEEEERQRGNFPDRFSGHQFPNYSSELNVNALLLGDSALYLCASSPGQIPPYFGPGTRLTVT.